One sample yielded the 3 T cell receptor beta chains listed below, sequenced in a study of T cell changes during pregnancy in multiple sclerosis. Assay: immunoSEQ multiplex PCR; the TCRdb copy retains only in-frame clones and omits some. Among approximately 35,000 clones listed, more than 75% were seen once. The material was CD4+ T cells from peripheral blood mononuclear cells, obtained in the second trimester of pregnancy. These TCRs come from a female donor in good health, enrolled as a control in a pregnancy study.

The V call is TRBV7-8, the J call TRBJ1-5; tentatively, D is TRBD1 (6 bases). This CDR3 has 14 amino acids. Germline V gives CDR1 SGHVS, CDR2 FQNEAQ. With 4 bases removed from V and 5 bases from J, the gap between germline ends came to 12 bases. The CDR3 DNA follows: TGTGCCAGCAGCTACCAACAGGGAGATCAGCCCCAGCATTTT. It specifies CASSYQQGDQPQHF.

The chain is built from TRBV7-2 and TRBJ2-1; D is unclear. From germline, CDR1 is SGHTA and CDR2 FQGNSA. V lost 2 bases and J 5 bases, leaving 10 bases between the germline ends. The CDR3 totals 14 residues. CDR3 sequence reads: CASSLSVANNEQFF. The CDR3 nucleotides are TGTGCCAGCAGCTTAAGTGTGGCCAACAATGAGCAGTTCTTC.

The sample holds one count of this clone. Here the CDR3 reads CASSLSNLQGAYNGYTF. CDR3 in DNA: TGTGCCAGCAGTTTATCTAATTTACAGGGGGCTTATAATGGCTACACCTTC. V usage is TRBV27 and J usage is TRBJ1-2; 9 bases are shared with TRBD1. Germline-derived CDR1 and CDR2 are MNHEY and SMNVEV (reference sequence). CDR3 length: 17 residues. After removal of 0 bases from V and 6 bases from J, the junction contained 11 bases not matched to a gene.